Described below is a single T cell receptor beta chain sequence and its context. Its antigen is unidentified. These data originate in a study of graft-versus-host responses after intestinal transplantation. Study information: All of the recipients had induction that used anti-thymocyte globulin, then tacrolimus and steroids for about 3 years.

Lamina propria and intraepithelial lymphocytes were released by processing graft tissue. The CDR3 is made up of 17 amino acids. The V segment lost 2 bases and the J segment 5 bases; nucleotides outside the gene matches: 15. Looked up from germline, CDR1 is MNHEY and CDR2 is SMNVEV (reference sequence). TCRdb's copy holds only in-frame clones and misses some; the assay was immunoSEQ multiplex PCR. Found here are approximately 3,200 clones, about four fifths of them singletons; the top ten hold more than 6.5%. Study-wide results and caveats: Detected in recipient marrow were GvH clones, some of which were first observed in ileum or blood. Some patients had graft-donor T cell macrochimerism, and their allografts showed high graft-versus-host to host-versus-graft clonal ratios.

Sequenced here: ileum tissue, sampled roughly 18 and 21 days after intestinal transplantation. J is TRBJ2-7 and V is TRBV27; the match to TRBD1 covers 7 bases. The receptor's source is a human patient who received an intestinal transplant, so some T cells may come from the graft donor. The CDR3: CASSLGDSLRGYDEQYF. CDR3 DNA: TGTGCCAGCAGTTTAGGGGACAGTTTAAGGGGGTACGACGAGCAGTACTTC.